This T cell receptor beta chain was recorded in a study of cytomegalovirus exposure and HLA in healthy donors. Turning to the study itself: Unique TCR beta sequences numbering 120 million or so came from 150 million to 200 million T cells in an earlier analysis. Findings and limits, study-wide: Equally common other TCR beta chains were less clonally expanded than HLA-associated ones, a later analysis found. CMV antigen specificity was confirmed in vitro for three CMV-associated chains.

The CDR3 covers 13 residues. V trimming: 6 bases; J trimming: 7 bases; junction bases outside the gene matches: 5. CDR1 is SGHNT and CDR2 is YENEEA in the germline V gene. PCR was performed using 60 Vbeta and 13 Jbeta primers. Profiling relied on immunoSEQ multiplex PCR, and the TCRdb table lists in-frame clones only, not all of them. The sample lists hundreds of thousands of clones; approximately 90% were seen once. Turning to this clone: The antigen is unknown.

The V call is TRBV11-3, the J call TRBJ1-2; TRBD1 agrees at 10 bases. The TCR comes from a woman aged 18-30 years in good health and CMV-seronegative. The material sequenced was PBMCs. CDR3 region: CASSETGGLGYTF. The CDR3 coding sequence is TGTGCCAGCAGTGAGACAGGGGGCCTTGGCTACACCTTC.